Listed below are T cell receptor beta chains from one sample, sequenced in a study of shared clonotypes between healthy human individuals. Sequencing was performed with immunoSEQ multiplex PCR; in TCRdb, only in-frame clones are kept and a portion is missing. The sample consists of under 650,000 clones, around 96% of them appearing once. Sequenced: naive CD4+ T cells sorted from blood. These receptors came from a young woman in good health. The conserved cysteine and the conserved F or W are not part of the CDR3 here. The size field is filled for only some rows; it gives once, few, many or a size class.

-	TRBV11-2	TRBJ2-1	ASSLGWSSGPNEQF
-	TRBV5-1	TRBJ2-5	ASSLARKAEIQETQY
-	TRBV6-1	TRBJ1-5	ASSVGRTSSSNQPQH
-	TRBV19	TRBJ1-3	ASSPPGRRSGNTIY
-	TRBV4-1	TRBJ1-5	ASSHSQGKSNQPQH
-	TRBV6-6	TRBJ1-1	ASSYFPGQDTEAF
-	TRBV5-1	TRBJ2-7	ASSDPGQLYEQY
-	TRBV7-2	TRBJ2-3	ASSLAGLAGGGGTDTQY
-	TRBV18	TRBJ1-2	ASSPLGMDGYT
-	TRBV28	TRBJ1-5	ASSAPRQGDQPQH
-	TRBV6-1	TRBJ1-5	ASRAANQPQH
-	TRBV10-3	TRBJ1-5	AISERAGSNQPQH
-	TRBV4-1	TRBJ2-7	ASSQDQGRDEQY
once	TRBV5-6	TRBJ1-2	ASSWEVAGYT
-	TRBV15	TRBJ2-5	ATGLSFQETQY
-	TRBV6-4	TRBJ2-2	ASSDSTGTLGGELF
-	TRBV2	TRBJ2-7	AMGLAGVGEQY
-	TRBV6-1	TRBJ2-7	ASRGTSGGPYEQY